The rows below give T cell receptor beta chains drawn from one sample of a study of OX40 agonist ivuxolimab in advanced cancers. The repertoire was sequenced with immunoSEQ multiplex PCR; TCRdb's copy has only in-frame clones and lacks some. The sample lists 15,000 to 20,000 clones, about 73% seen once, with 30% to 40% in the top ten. Material: CD4+ or CD8+ T cells sorted from blood, obtained in a trial of the OX40 agonist ivuxolimab. Every receptor here comes from an adult with an advanced solid tumor such as melanoma, head and neck, liver or kidney cancer. Both conserved end residues are part of each CDR3. D genes are given only for firm matches. Clone size, where shown, is once, few, many, or a class for clones that have expanded.

clone_size d_call j_call v_call cdr3_nt cdr3_aa
. TRBD2 TRBJ2-1 TRBV2 TGTGCCAGCAGTGAATGGGGGGAGCGGGAGATCGGCTCCTACAATGAGCAGTTCTTC CASSEWGEREIGSYNEQFF
. . TRBJ2-2 TRBV5-1 TGCGCCAGCAGCTTGCCCGGGGAGCTGTTTTTT CASSLPGELFF
. . TRBJ2-5 TRBV10-1 TGCGCCAGCAGTGCCATCACGGAGGAGACCCAGTACTTC CASSAITEETQYF
. . TRBJ2-3 TRBV15 TGTGCCACGCGGGGAAGCACAGATACGCAGTATTTT CATRGSTDTQYF
. . TRBJ2-7 TRBV2 TGTGCCAGCAGTGAAGAAGGGCGCTACGAGCAGTACTTC CASSEEGRYEQYF
. . TRBJ2-1 TRBV5-4 TGTGCCAGCAGCTTGGGGAGGGGGGCTCACAATGAGCAGTTCTTC CASSLGRGAHNEQFF
. TRBD1 TRBJ1-1 TRBV29-1 TGCAGCGTTGGACAGGGGGGCACTGAAGCTTTCTTT CSVGQGGTEAFF
. . TRBJ2-3 TRBV13 TGTGCCAGCAGCCTTAGCACAGATACGCAGTATTTT CASSLSTDTQYF
. . TRBJ2-7 TRBV19 TGTGCCAGTGCCTGGGACGGAGATTATGCCTACGAGCAGTACTTC CASAWDGDYAYEQYF
. . TRBJ2-2 TRBV19 TGTGCCAGTAGGACGTCTACCCAGGACACCGGGGAGCTGTTTTTT CASRTSTQDTGELFF
once TRBD1 TRBJ1-6 TRBV11-1 TGTGCCAGCAGCGCGACAGGGCGATGGGATTCACCCCTCCACTTT CASSATGRWDSPLHF
. TRBD2 TRBJ2-3 TRBV28 TGTGCCAGCAGTTCGGAGCGGGAGAGCACAGATACGCAGTATTTT CASSSERESTDTQYF
. TRBD2 TRBJ2-3 TRBV15 TGTGCCACCAGCAGAGATATACTAGCGGGATACACAGATACGCAGTATTTT CATSRDILAGYTDTQYF
. TRBD1 TRBJ1-1 TRBV5-6 TGTGCCAGCAGCGATCGGGACAGATGGGCCCCTGAAGCTTTCTTT CASSDRDRWAPEAFF
once . TRBJ1-1 TRBV13 TGTGCCAGCACCCCTTTTGGGGAGAAAACTATGAACACTGAAGCTTTCTTT CASTPFGEKTMNTEAFF
once . TRBJ1-5 TRBV27 TGTGCCAGCAGTTTAGTCTGGCAGGAAAATCAGCCCCAGCATTTT CASSLVWQENQPQHF
. TRBD1 TRBJ2-1 TRBV7-8 TGTGCCAGCAGCCCGACAGGGAATGAGCAGTTCTTC CASSPTGNEQFF
. . TRBJ2-2 TRBV7-2 TGTGCCAGCAGCTTAAGCGTGGGCGCGAACACCGGGGAGCTGTTTTTT CASSLSVGANTGELFF
. TRBD1 TRBJ2-1 TRBV7-9 TGTGCCAGCAGCTTAACGTCAGGGGGCCCACTCTACAATGAGCAGTTCTTC CASSLTSGGPLYNEQFF
. . TRBJ1-1 TRBV6-5 TGTGCCAGCAGTTACTCTTCGACACTAAACCCTGAAGCTTTCTTT CASSYSSTLNPEAFF
. . TRBJ1-3 TRBV5-6 TGTGCCAGCAGCTCAGCAGTCTCTGGAAACACCATATATTTT CASSSAVSGNTIYF
. . TRBJ1-2 TRBV6-5 TGTGCCAGCAGCTTAGCGTTCTTGGGTGATGGCTACACCTTC CASSLAFLGDGYTF
. . TRBJ1-1 TRBV6-5 TGTGCCAGCAGTTACTCGGAGACAGAAGGCTATCCGGGTTTCTTT CASSYSETEGYPGFF
. . TRBJ2-7 TRBV30 TGTGCCTGGAGTGTCGCTCGCTACGAGCAGTACTTC CAWSVARYEQYF
. . TRBJ1-2 TRBV11-2 TGTGCCAGCAGCTTAGTGGCAGTGGGCTATGGCTACACCTTC CASSLVAVGYGYTF
. TRBD1 TRBJ1-1 TRBV18 TGTGCCAGCTCACCGACAGGGGACGAAGCTTTCTTT CASSPTGDEAFF
. TRBD1 TRBJ1-5 TRBV4-1 TGCGCCAGCAGCCCCCAGGGCAGGGGGAGTCAGCCCCAGCATTTT CASSPQGRGSQPQHF
. . TRBJ2-1 TRBV5-6 TGTGCCAGCAGCTTGGTCGACAATGAGCAGTTCTTC CASSLVDNEQFF
few . TRBJ2-7 TRBV19 TGTGCCAGTAGTATAGATGAGGGGGAGCAGTACTTC CASSIDEGEQYF
. . TRBJ2-1 TRBV6-5 TGTGCCAGCAGTGTGGTCGGGCCACCCTACAATGAGCAGTTCTTC CASSVVGPPYNEQFF
. . TRBJ2-7 TRBV6-5 TGTGCCAGCAGTTACTCCGGGACCTACGAGCAGTACTTC CASSYSGTYEQYF
few TRBD1 TRBJ1-2 TRBV19 TGTGCCAGTAGTATAGATGCTGGACAGGGGGTCTATGGCTACACCTTC CASSIDAGQGVYGYTF
once . TRBJ1-1 TRBV5-1 TGCGCCAGCAGCTTGGCCGGAGGACAGAGAAAAACTGAAGCTTTCTTT CASSLAGGQRKTEAFF